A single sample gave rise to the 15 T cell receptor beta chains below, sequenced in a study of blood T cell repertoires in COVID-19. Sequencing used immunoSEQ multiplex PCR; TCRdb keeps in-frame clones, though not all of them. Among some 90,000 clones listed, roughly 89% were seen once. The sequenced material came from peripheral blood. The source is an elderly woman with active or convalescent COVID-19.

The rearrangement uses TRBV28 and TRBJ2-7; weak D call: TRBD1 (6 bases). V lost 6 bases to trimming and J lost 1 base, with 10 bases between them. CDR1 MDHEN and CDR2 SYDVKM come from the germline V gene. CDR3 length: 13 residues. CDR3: CASRPQGSYEQYF. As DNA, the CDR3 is TGTGCCAGCAGACCACAGGGTTCCTACGAGCAGTACTTC.

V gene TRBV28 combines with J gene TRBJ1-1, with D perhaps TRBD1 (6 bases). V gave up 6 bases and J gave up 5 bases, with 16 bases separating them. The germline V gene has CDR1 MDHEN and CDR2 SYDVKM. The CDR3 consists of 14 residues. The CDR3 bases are TGTGCCAGCAGGTCCCCAGGGGCAGGGACTGAAGCTTTCTTT. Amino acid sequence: CASRSPGAGTEAFF.

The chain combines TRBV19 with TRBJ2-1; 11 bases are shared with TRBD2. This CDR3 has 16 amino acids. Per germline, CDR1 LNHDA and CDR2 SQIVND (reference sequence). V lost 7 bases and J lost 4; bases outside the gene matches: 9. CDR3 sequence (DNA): TGTGCCAGTAAGGTTAGCGGGAGGGCTTGGTACAATGAGCAGTTCTTC. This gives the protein CASKVSGRAWYNEQFF.

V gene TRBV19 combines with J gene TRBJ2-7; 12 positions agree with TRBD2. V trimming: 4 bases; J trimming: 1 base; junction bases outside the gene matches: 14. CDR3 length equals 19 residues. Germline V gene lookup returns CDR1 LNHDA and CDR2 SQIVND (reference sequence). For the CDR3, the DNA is TGTGCCAGTAGTAATAGAAGGGGATTGACTAGCGGGAGTTCCTACGAGCAGTACTTC. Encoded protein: CASSNRRGLTSGSSYEQYF.

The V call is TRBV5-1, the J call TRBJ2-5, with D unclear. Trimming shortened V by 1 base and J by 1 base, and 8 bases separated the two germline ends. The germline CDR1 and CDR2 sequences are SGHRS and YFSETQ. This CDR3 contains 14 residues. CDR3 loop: CASSLIPPQETQYF. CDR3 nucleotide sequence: TGCGCCAGCAGCTTGATTCCTCCCCAAGAGACCCAGTACTTC.

CDR3 nucleotides: TGTGCCAGCACAATCAGGGGGAGCAGGGATTCACCCCTCCACTTT. Its translation is CASTIRGSRDSPLHF. The V gene is TRBV6-5, the J gene TRBJ1-6; 7 bases agree with TRBD1. The CDR3 is made up of 15 amino acids. CDR1 and CDR2 from the germline V gene are MNHEY and SVGAGI. J lost 8 bases, V lost 7 bases, and 11 bases had no gene match.

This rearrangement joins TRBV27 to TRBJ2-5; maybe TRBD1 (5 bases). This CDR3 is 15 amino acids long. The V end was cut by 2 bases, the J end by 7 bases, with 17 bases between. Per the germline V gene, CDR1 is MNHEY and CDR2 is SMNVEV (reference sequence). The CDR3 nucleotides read TGTGCCAGCAGTTTAAACCTGGTGCTAGGGGCGACCCAGTACTTC. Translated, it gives CASSLNLVLGATQYF.

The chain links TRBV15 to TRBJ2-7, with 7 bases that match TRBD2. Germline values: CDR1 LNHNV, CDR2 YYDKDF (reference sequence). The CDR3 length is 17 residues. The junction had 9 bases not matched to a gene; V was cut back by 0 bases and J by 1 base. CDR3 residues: CATSRDLPSGPSYEQYF. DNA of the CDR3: TGTGCCACCAGCAGAGATTTGCCTAGCGGACCTTCCTACGAGCAGTACTTC.

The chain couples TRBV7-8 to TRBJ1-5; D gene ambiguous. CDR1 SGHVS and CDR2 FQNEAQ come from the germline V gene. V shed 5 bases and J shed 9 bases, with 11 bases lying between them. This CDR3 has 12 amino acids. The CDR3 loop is CASSRTGGPQHF. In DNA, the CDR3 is TGTGCCAGCAGCCGAACCGGAGGGCCCCAGCATTTT.

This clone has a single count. The CDR3 coding sequence is TGTGCCAGCATACAGGGTGGAGAGCAGTACTTC. Encoded protein: CASIQGGEQYF. The rearrangement links TRBV25-1 to TRBJ2-7; perhaps TRBD1 as D (6 bases). Looked up from germline, CDR1 is MGHDK and CDR2 is SYGVNS. The CDR3 is 11 amino acids. Trimming removed 7 bases from V and 7 bases from J, with 11 bases in between.

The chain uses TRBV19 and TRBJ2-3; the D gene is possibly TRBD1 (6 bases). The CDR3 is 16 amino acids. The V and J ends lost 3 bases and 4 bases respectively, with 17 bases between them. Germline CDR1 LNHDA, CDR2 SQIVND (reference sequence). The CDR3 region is CASSIRLVGAADTQYF. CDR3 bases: TGTGCCAGTAGTATTAGATTAGTGGGGGCGGCAGATACGCAGTATTTT.

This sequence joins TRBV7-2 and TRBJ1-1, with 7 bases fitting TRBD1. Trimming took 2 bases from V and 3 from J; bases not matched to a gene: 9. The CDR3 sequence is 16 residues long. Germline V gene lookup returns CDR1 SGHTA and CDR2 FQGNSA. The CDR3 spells CASSLSRQGLHTEAFF. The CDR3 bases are TGTGCCAGCAGCTTATCAAGACAGGGTCTGCACACTGAAGCTTTCTTT.

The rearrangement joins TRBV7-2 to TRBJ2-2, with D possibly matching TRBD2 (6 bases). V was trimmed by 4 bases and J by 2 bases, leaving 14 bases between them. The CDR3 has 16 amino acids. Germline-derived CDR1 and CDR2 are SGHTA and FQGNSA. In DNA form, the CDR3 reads TGTGCCAGCAGCTATGGCGCTAGCGTAAACACCGGGGAGCTGTTTTTT. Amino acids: CASSYGASVNTGELFF. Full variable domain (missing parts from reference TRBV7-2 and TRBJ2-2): GAGVSQSPSNKVTEKGKDVELRCDPISGHTALYWYRQSLGQGLEFLIYFQGNSAPDKSGLPSDRFSAERTGGSVSTLTIQRTQQEDSAVYLCASSYGASVNTGELFFGEGSRLTVL.

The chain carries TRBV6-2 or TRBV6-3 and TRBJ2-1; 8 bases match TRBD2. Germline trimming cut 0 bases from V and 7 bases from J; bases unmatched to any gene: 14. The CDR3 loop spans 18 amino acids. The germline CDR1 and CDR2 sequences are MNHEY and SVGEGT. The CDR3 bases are TGTGCCAGCAGTTACTCGAGAACGACCAGCGGGAGACGGAATGAGCAGTTCTTC. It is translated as CASSYSRTTSGRRNEQFF.

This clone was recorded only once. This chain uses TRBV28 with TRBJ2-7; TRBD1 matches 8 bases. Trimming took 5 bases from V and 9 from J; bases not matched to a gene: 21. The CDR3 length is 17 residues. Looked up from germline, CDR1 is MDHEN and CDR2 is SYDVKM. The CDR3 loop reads CASSPSTGAGTVGGQYF. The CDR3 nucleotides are TGTGCCAGCAGTCCCTCGACAGGGGCCGGGACGGTCGGGGGGCAGTACTTC.